What follows are 14 T cell receptor beta chains derived from one specimen sequenced in a study of T cell responses to AZD1222 COVID-19 vaccine. This table comes from immunoSEQ multiplex PCR, and its TCRdb copy is limited to in-frame clones, with some not included. The table includes about 160,000 clones, less than 95% detected once. This specimen was peripheral blood, taken on day 0 of AZD1222 vaccination. All receptors come from an adult in good health.

This chain connects TRBV2 to TRBJ2-1; a possible D gene is TRBD1 (5 bases). Germline V CDR1 and CDR2: SNHLY, FYNNEI. The CDR3 has 14 amino acids. Trimming took 10 bases from V and 5 from J, leaving 18 bases between them. The CDR3 loop is CATPEQGSNNEQFF. The CDR3 DNA reads TGTGCCACCCCCGAGCAGGGATCTAACAATGAGCAGTTCTTC.

This sequence joins TRBV3-1 (or the pseudogene TRBV3-2) and TRBJ2-7; D may be TRBD1 (6 bases). Germline V gives CDR1 LGHDT, CDR2 YNNKEL (reference sequence). V was cut by 4 bases and J by 3 bases, with 7 bases left in between. This CDR3 has 12 amino acids. CDR3 sequence: CASSPQGYEQYF. The CDR3 nucleotides are TGTGCCAGCAGCCCACAGGGCTACGAGCAGTACTTC.

This chain uses TRBV2 with TRBJ1-4; D ambiguous. CDR3 length equals 15 residues. Germline assignment: CDR1 SNHLY and CDR2 FYNNEI. V shed 2 bases and J shed 4 bases, with 11 bases lying between them. CDR3 coding DNA: TGTGCCAGCAGTGAAACTGGGGAGTTTAATGAAAAACTGTTTTTT. The encoded protein is CASSETGEFNEKLFF.

The chain links TRBV9 to TRBJ1-4; D might be TRBD1 (5 bases). CDR1 is SGDLS, CDR2 YYNGEE, per germline. V was trimmed by 0 bases and J by 3 bases, leaving 9 bases between them. This CDR3 is 15 amino acids long. Written as DNA, the CDR3 is TGTGCCAGCAGCGTAGATGGGGCCCCTAATGAAAAACTGTTTTTT. Its translation: CASSVDGAPNEKLFF. The full variable domain, rest sourced from reference TRBV9 and TRBJ1-4, is DSGVTQTPKHLITATGQRVTLRCSPRSGDLSVYWYQQSLDQGLQFLIQYYNGEERAKGNILERFSAQQFPDLHSELNLSSLELGDSALYFCASSVDGAPNEKLFFGSGTQLSVL.

The V and J genes are TRBV7-9 and TRBJ1-1; unclear D gene. V dropped 1 base and J dropped 7 bases, with 10 bases sitting between them. Germline V gene data show CDR1 as SEHNR and CDR2 as FQNEAQ (reference sequence). The CDR3 consists of 13 residues. The chain's CDR3 is CASSLGSGVEAFF. The CDR3 coding sequence is TGTGCCAGCAGCTTAGGTTCGGGTGTTGAAGCTTTCTTT. Supplemented by reference TRBV7-9 and TRBJ1-1, the full variable domain reads DTGVSQNPRHKITKRGQNVTFRCDPISEHNRLYWYRQTLGQGPEFLTYFQNEAQLEKSRLLSDRFSAERPKGSFSTLEIQRTEQGDSAMYLCASSLGSGVEAFFGQGTRLTVV.

This clone was detected only once. This chain joins TRBV5-1 and TRBJ2-5, with a tentative D call TRBD1 (5 bases). Trimming pared 6 bases from V and 5 bases from J, leaving 14 bases between. This CDR3 contains 13 residues. In germline, CDR1 is SGHRS, CDR2 YFSETQ. The CDR3 is CASKDQGTETQYF. Here the CDR3 DNA reads TGCGCCAGCAAAGACCAGGGTACGGAGACCCAGTACTTC.

The CDR3: CASSRRLAGGYNEQFF. The DNA for the CDR3 is TGTGCCAGCAGCCGACGACTAGCGGGAGGGTACAATGAGCAGTTCTTC. V is TRBV7-6 and J is TRBJ2-1; 14 bases are shared with TRBD2. J was trimmed by 4 bases and V by 5 bases; bases with no gene match: 4. The CDR3 extends over 16 amino acids. CDR1 and CDR2 from the germline V gene are SGHVS and FNYEAQ.

The chain combines TRBV20-1 with TRBJ2-1, with D possibly being TRBD2 (6 bases). The CDR3 extends over 10 amino acids. Germline loops: CDR1 DFQATT, CDR2 SNEGSKA (reference sequence). V lost 6 bases to trimming and J lost 13 bases, with 13 bases between them. CDR3 sequence: CSAGGAPQFF. The CDR3 nucleotides read TGCAGTGCCGGAGGGGCACCACAGTTCTTC.

The genes are TRBV7-9 and TRBJ2-5, with D perhaps matching TRBD2 (6 bases). Trimming took 0 bases from V and 1 from J, leaving 9 bases between them. Looked up from germline, CDR1 is SEHNR and CDR2 is FQNEAQ (reference sequence). This CDR3 spans 15 amino acids. The DNA for the CDR3 is TGTGCCAGCAGCTTAGCGGGAGGAGGCCAAGAGACCCAGTACTTC. It translates to CASSLAGGGQETQYF.

This sequence joins TRBV28 and TRBJ1-5; D may be TRBD1 (5 bases). Per germline, CDR1 MDHEN and CDR2 SYDVKM. The CDR3 has 15 residues. V was cut by 6 bases and J by 2 bases, with 14 bases left in between. The CDR3 nucleotides read TGTGCCAGCAGACAAGCAGGGCCCGGCAATCAGCCCCAGCATTTT. Translating it yields CASRQAGPGNQPQHF.

In DNA form, the CDR3 reads TGCGCCAGCAGCCCTACCCAGATTCGGGAAAAACTGTTTTTT. Protein: CASSPTQIREKLFF. The rearrangement joins TRBV4-1 to TRBJ1-4; no firm D call. Germline V gives CDR1 MGHRA, CDR2 YSYEKL. The ends were cut back, 4 bases at V and 8 bases at J, with 14 bases in the middle. There are 14 residues in the CDR3.

The chain combines TRBV9 with TRBJ2-6, with D unclear. CDR3 length: 16 residues. Trimming shortened V by 0 bases and J by 1 base, and 8 bases separated the two germline ends. Germline V gene lookup returns CDR1 SGDLS and CDR2 YYNGEE. The CDR3 loop reads CASSVEGKSGANVLTF. CDR3 DNA sequence: TGTGCCAGCAGCGTAGAGGGAAAATCTGGGGCCAACGTCCTGACTTTC.

The V gene is TRBV3-1 (or the pseudogene TRBV3-2), the J gene TRBJ2-3; 8 nucleotides align to TRBD2. There are 17 residues in the CDR3. Germline CDR1 is LGHDT and CDR2 is YNNKEL (reference sequence). V lost 4 bases, J lost 4 bases, and 13 bases stayed unmatched. Written as DNA, the CDR3 is TGTGCCAGCAGCCGAGAACCGAGCGGGAGTGGACCAGATACGCAGTATTTT. Residues: CASSREPSGSGPDTQYF.

This chain uses TRBV19 with TRBJ1-4; D remains ambiguous. V lost 2 bases and J lost 7, with 11 bases in between. The CDR3 runs to 14 residues. Germline lookup yields CDR1 LNHDA and CDR2 SQIVND (reference sequence). The CDR3 DNA reads as TGTGCCAGTAGTATAAGCCGGGAGGCTGAAAAACTGTTTTTT. Protein sequence: CASSISREAEKLFF. Complete variable domain (other parts from reference TRBV19 and TRBJ1-4): DGGITQSPKYLFRKEGQNVTLSCEQNLNHDAMYWYRQDPGQGLRLIYYSQIVNDFQKGDIAEGYSVSREKKESFPLTVTSAQKNPTAFYLCASSISREAEKLFFGSGTQLSVL.